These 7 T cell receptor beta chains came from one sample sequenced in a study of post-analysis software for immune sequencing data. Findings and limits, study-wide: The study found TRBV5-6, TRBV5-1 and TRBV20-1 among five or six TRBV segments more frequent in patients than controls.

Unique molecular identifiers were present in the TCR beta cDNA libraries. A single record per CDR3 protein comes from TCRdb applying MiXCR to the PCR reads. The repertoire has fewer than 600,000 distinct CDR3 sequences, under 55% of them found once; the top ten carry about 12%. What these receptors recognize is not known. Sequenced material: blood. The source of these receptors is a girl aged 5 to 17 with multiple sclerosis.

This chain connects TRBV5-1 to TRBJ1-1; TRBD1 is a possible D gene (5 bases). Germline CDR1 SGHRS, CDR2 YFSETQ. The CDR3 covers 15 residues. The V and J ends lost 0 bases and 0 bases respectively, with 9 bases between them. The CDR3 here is CASSLGDGVNTEAFF. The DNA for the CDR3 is TGCGCCAGCAGCTTGGGGGACGGAGTGAACACTGAAGCTTTCTTT.

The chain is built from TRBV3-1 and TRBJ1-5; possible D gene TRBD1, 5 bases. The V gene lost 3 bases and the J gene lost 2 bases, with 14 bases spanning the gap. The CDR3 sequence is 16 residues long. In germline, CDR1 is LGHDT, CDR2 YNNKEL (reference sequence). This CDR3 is CASSQGPGRGNQPQHF. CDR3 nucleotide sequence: TGTGCCAGCAGCCAGGGTCCGGGGCGAGGCAATCAGCCCCAGCATTTT. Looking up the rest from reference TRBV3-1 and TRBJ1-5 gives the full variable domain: DTAVSQTPKYLVTQMGNDKSIKCEQNLGHDTMYWYKQDSKKFLKIMFSYNNKELIINETVPNRFSPKSPDKAHLNLHINSLELGDSAVYFCASSQGPGRGNQPQHFGDGTRLSIL.

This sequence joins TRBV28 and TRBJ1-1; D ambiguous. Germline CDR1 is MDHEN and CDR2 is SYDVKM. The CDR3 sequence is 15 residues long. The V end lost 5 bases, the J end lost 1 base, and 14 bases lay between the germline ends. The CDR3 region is CASSASGRENTEAFF. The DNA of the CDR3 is TGTGCCAGCAGTGCCAGTGGACGGGAGAACACTGAAGCTTTCTTT.

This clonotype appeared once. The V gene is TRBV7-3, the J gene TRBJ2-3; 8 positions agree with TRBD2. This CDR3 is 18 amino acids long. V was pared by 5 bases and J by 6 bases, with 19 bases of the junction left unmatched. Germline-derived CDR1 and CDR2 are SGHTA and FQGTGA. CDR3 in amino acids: CASSPPLSGPGGTDTQYF. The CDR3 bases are TGTGCCAGCAGCCCACCTCTATCGGGACCGGGGGGGACGGATACGCAGTATTTT.

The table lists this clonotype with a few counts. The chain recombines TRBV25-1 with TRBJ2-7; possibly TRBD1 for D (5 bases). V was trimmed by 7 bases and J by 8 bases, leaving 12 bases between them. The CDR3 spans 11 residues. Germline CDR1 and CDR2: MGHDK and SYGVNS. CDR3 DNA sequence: TGTGCCAGCACTACAGGCGGTAAGCAGTACTTC. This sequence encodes CASTTGGKQYF.

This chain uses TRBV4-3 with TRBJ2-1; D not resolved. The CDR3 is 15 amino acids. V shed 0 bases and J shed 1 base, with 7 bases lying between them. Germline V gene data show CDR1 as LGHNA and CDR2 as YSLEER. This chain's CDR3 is CASSQDPQSYNEQFF. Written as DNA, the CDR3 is TGCGCCAGCAGCCAAGATCCCCAGTCCTACAATGAGCAGTTCTTC.

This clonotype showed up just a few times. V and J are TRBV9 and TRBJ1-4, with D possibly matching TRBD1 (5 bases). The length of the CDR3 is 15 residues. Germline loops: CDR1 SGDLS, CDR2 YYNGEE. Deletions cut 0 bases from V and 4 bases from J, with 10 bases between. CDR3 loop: CASSVEDSFNEKLFF. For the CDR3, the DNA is TGTGCCAGCAGCGTAGAAGACAGCTTTAATGAAAAACTGTTTTTT.